A single T cell receptor (beta chain) is shown here with its context. These data originate in a study of blood T cell repertoires in COVID-19. Study information: The United States, Italy and Spain provided the acute and convalescent COVID-19 samples.

This table comes from immunoSEQ multiplex PCR, and its TCRdb copy is limited to in-frame clones, with some not included. Among under 150,000 clones listed, more than 70% were seen once. V lost 7 bases, J lost 5 bases, and 9 bases stayed unmatched. In germline, CDR1 is SGHTA, CDR2 FQGNSA. This CDR3 is 14 amino acids long. The rearrangement uses TRBV7-2 and TRBJ2-7, with TRBD2 identical over 9 bases. This receptor was obtained from a human donor in a cohort sampled during active COVID-19. The source material was peripheral blood. The CDR3 DNA follows: TGTGCCAGCACCGACGTAGCGGGGGAACACGAGCAGTACTTC. This codes for CASTDVAGEHEQYF.